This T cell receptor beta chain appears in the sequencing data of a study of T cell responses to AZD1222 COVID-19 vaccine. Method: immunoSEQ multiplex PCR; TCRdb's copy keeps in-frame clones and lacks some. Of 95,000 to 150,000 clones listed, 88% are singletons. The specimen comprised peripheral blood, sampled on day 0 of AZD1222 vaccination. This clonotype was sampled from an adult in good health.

The DNA of the CDR3 is TGTGCCAGCAGTTACTCTATCGACAGGGGGCTAGCCAAAAACATTCAGTACTTC. Translated, it gives CASSYSIDRGLAKNIQYF. The chain couples TRBV6-2 or TRBV6-3 to TRBJ2-4; TRBD1 aligns across 10 bases. The length of the CDR3 is 18 residues. V shed 0 bases, J shed 0 bases, and the junction held 5 bases outside the gene matches. Per germline, CDR1 MNHEY and CDR2 SVGEGT.